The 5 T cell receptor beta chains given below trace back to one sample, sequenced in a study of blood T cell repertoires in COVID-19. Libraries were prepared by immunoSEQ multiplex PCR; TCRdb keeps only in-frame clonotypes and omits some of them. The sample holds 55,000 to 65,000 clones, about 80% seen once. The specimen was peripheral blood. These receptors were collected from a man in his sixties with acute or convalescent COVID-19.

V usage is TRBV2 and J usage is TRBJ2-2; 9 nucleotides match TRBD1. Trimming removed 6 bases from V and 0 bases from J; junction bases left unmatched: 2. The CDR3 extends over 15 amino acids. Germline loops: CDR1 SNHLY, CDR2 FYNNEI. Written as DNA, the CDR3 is TGTGCCAGCAGGGGGGACAGGGCGAACACCGGGGAGCTGTTTTTT. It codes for CASRGDRANTGELFF.

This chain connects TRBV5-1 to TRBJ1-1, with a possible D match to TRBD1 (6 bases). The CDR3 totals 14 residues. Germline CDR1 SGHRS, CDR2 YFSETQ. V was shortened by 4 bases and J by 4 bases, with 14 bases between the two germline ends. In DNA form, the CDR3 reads TGCGCCAGCAGCACTACTCAGGGGAGCACTGAAGCTTTCTTT. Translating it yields CASSTTQGSTEAFF.

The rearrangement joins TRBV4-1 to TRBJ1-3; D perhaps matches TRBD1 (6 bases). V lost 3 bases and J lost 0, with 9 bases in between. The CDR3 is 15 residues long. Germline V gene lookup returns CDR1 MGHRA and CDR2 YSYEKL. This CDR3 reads CASSQDSYSGNTIYF. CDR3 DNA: TGCGCCAGCAGCCAGGACAGTTACTCTGGAAACACCATATATTTT.

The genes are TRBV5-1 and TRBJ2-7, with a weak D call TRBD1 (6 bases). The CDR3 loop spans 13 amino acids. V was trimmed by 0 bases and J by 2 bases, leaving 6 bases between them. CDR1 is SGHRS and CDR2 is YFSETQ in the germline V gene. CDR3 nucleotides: TGCGCCAGCAGCTTGGACAGGGCCTACGAGCAGTACTTC. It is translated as CASSLDRAYEQYF.

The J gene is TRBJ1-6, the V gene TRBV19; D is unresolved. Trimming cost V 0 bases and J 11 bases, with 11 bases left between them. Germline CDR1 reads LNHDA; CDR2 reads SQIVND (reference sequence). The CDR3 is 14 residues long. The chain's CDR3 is CASSIDGGRTPLHF. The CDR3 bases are TGTGCCAGTAGTATAGATGGAGGGCGGACACCCCTCCACTTT. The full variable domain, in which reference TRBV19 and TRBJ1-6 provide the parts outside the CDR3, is DGGITQSPKYLFRKEGQNVTLSCEQNLNHDAMYWYRQDPGQGLRLIYYSQIVNDFQKGDIAEGYSVSREKKESFPLTVTSAQKNPTAFYLCASSIDGGRTPLHFGNGTRLTVT.